The TCR beta chain described here comes from a study of OX40 agonist ivuxolimab in advanced cancers. Notes on this clone: The antigen is undetermined.

People who had autoimmune disease history or systemic immunosuppression were excluded. Collection of blood occurred at baseline, at cycle 4 day 1, and at cycle 7 day 1. Some clones are missing from TCRdb's copy, which holds only in-frame ones; the method was immunoSEQ multiplex PCR. The repertoire has tens of thousands of clones, roughly 87% of them found once; the top ten carry around 15%. In germline, CDR1 is SGHNT, CDR2 YENEEA. CDR3 length: 12 residues. The V end lost 5 bases, the J end lost 7 bases, and 12 bases lay between the germline ends. Study results and caveats: The specificity for antigen of the expanded peripheral T cells was not determined. CD4+ and CD8+ T cells in blood underwent clonal expansion by week 6 at 0.1 to 3.0 mg/kg.

Sequences were derived from CD4+ or CD8+ T cells sorted from blood, sampled in a trial of the OX40 agonist ivuxolimab. This chain connects TRBV11-3 to TRBJ2-7; tentatively, D is TRBD2 (5 bases). The receptor comes from an adult with an advanced solid tumor such as melanoma, head and neck, liver or kidney cancer. The DNA of the CDR3 is TGTGCCAGCAGCCTGAGGGCCGGGGAGCAGTACTTC. As protein: CASSLRAGEQYF.